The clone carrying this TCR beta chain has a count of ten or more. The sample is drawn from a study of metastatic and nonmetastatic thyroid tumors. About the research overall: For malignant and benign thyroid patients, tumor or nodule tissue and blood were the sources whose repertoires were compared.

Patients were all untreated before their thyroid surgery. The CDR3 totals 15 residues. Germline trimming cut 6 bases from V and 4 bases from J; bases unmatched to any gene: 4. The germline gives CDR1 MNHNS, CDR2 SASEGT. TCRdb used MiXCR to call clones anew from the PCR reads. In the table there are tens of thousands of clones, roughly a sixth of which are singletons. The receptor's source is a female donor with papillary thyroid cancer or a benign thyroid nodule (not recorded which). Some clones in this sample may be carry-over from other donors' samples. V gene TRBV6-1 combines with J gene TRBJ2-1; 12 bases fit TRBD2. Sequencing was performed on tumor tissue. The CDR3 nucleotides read TGTGCCAGCAGCCGGACTAGCGGGGCATACAATGAGCAGTTCTTC. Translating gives CASSRTSGAYNEQFF.